This T cell receptor (beta chain) was observed in a study of pediatric ulcerative colitis. Rectal tissue came from one to two pinch biopsies taken at colonoscopy. Only in-frame clones appear in the TCRdb table, and some are missing; sequencing was by immunoSEQ multiplex PCR. The sample yields 15,000 to 20,000 clones, around 80% seen once. Study-wide points: Two rectal clonotypes were found only in ulcerative colitis patients, all of them.

For this clone: What it binds is unknown.

The TCR sequence derives from a boy aged 10-17 years who was a control in a study of pediatric ulcerative colitis. Specimen: gut tissue.

CDR3 DNA: TGCGCCAGCAGCTTGGTCGGGACAGCCTACGAGCAGTACTTC. Its translation: CASSLVGTAYEQYF. The chain carries TRBV5-1 and TRBJ2-7, with 7 bases aligning to TRBD1. The CDR3 is 14 residues long. V lost 0 bases and J lost 2; bases outside the gene matches: 2. Germline CDR1 is SGHRS and CDR2 is YFSETQ.